A selection of T cell receptor beta chains follows, all from one sample in a study of human T cells and chemical hapten exposure. Each CDR3 protein is one row after TCRdb ran MiXCR on the RACE reads. The data contain just under 40,000 distinct CDR3 sequences, more than 9.5% of them seen just once; the ten biggest clones take up roughly 2.5%. Sequenced material: whole blood, taken in connection with sensitization to the hapten diphenylcyclopropenone (DPC). These receptors were collected from a woman aged 40 to 50 with alopecia areata. Some clones in this sample may be carry-over from other donors' samples. Both conserved end residues are part of each CDR3. A D gene is named only where the DNA matches it firmly. The size entry is marked missing in some rows and otherwise reads once, few, many or a size class.

DNA	CDR3	V	J	size	D
TGTGCCAGCAGAATGGCGGGTCAAGAGACCCAGTACTTC	CASRMAGQETQYF	TRBV28	TRBJ2-5	NA	NA
TGTGCCAGCACCCATACTCCCAGGACTAGCGGGGCGTACAATGAGCAGTTCTTC	CASTHTPRTSGAYNEQFF	TRBV6-5	TRBJ2-1	many	TRBD2
TGTGCCAGCAGCCAGACAGGCGCGGATACTATTATCGGCTACACCTTC	CASSQTGADTIIGYTF	TRBV3-1	TRBJ1-2	NA	NA
TGTGCCAGCAGCCAAGGCAAGGGTCACGATGGCTACACCTTC	CASSQGKGHDGYTF	TRBV3-1	TRBJ1-2	many	NA
TGCAGTATAACGAGCAACAATGAGCAGTTCTTC	CSITSNNEQFF	TRBV29-1	TRBJ2-1	medium-sized	NA
TGCAGTGCTAGAGATTTGGAGGCAGAGACCCAGTACTTC	CSARDLEAETQYF	TRBV20-1	TRBJ2-5	few	NA
TGCGCCAGCAGCCAAGAGACAGGGGGGATCAATTCACCCCTCCACTTT	CASSQETGGINSPLHF	TRBV4-3	TRBJ1-6	few	TRBD1
TGCGCCAGCAGCCAAACCCTAGCGGGGGATTCCTACGAGCAGTACTTC	CASSQTLAGDSYEQYF	TRBV4-3	TRBJ2-7	NA	TRBD2
TGTGCCAGCAGCGAAAACAGGGGCTTGAACACTGAAGCTTTCTTT	CASSENRGLNTEAFF	TRBV11-2	TRBJ1-1	medium-sized	TRBD1
TGCAGCGCGGAGGGGACAGGGGGCGCTGGGACTGAAGCTTTCTTT	CSAEGTGGAGTEAFF	TRBV29-1	TRBJ1-1	many	TRBD1
TGTGCCAGCAGCTTGGAGCGGGCTAGCACGTACTTC	CASSLERASTYF	TRBV5-6	TRBJ2-4	many	NA
TGCAGTGCTACCCGGACTAGCGGGTACCATATCTTC	CSATRTSGYHIF	TRBV20-1	TRBJ2-1	many	TRBD2
TGCAGTTCCGAGGGGACAGGGGGCGATTATGGCTACACCTTC	CSSEGTGGDYGYTF	TRBV20-1	TRBJ1-2	many	TRBD1
TGCGCCAGCAGCCAAGTAATGGGGGCAGGGTCCTACGAGCAGTACTTC	CASSQVMGAGSYEQYF	TRBV4-3	TRBJ2-7	many	NA
TGTGCCAGCAGTTTAGAGACAGGGGGGATGGATACGCAGTATTTT	CASSLETGGMDTQYF	TRBV28	TRBJ2-3	few	TRBD1
TGTGCCAGTGTAGACAGGGGGCGCGATGGCTACACCTTC	CASVDRGRDGYTF	TRBV2	TRBJ1-2	few	TRBD1
TGTGCCAGCAGGCGGGGGGGCGTTCAGCCCCAGCATTTT	CASRRGGVQPQHF	TRBV28	TRBJ1-5	many	NA
TGCGCCAGCCGCCGGGACACGAACAATGAGCAGTTCTTC	CASRRDTNNEQFF	TRBV4-1	TRBJ2-1	few	NA
TGTGCCATCAGCTCCCCGGGTGTCACTGAAGCTTTCTTT	CAISSPGVTEAFF	TRBV10-3	TRBJ1-1	NA	NA
TGTGCCAGCAGTTTGGGGGAGGGGTCCTACGAGCAGTACTTC	CASSLGEGSYEQYF	TRBV28	TRBJ2-7	many	TRBD2
TGTGCCAGCAGTTCTATCTCGCCGGGACAGGGAAATGAGCAGTTCTTC	CASSSISPGQGNEQFF	TRBV27	TRBJ2-1	few	TRBD1
TGTGCCAGCAGTTTCCGGGCTAGCGGGGGGGCCCTATACAATGAGCAGTTCTTC	CASSFRASGGALYNEQFF	TRBV27	TRBJ2-1	NA	TRBD2
TGTGCCAGCAGCCCGACTAGCGGGAGCTCCTACAATGAGCAGTTCTTC	CASSPTSGSSYNEQFF	TRBV11-1	TRBJ2-1	NA	TRBD2
TGTGCCAGCAGCTTAGCCGGGGTTGGCGGCAATGAGCAGTTCTTC	CASSLAGVGGNEQFF	TRBV11-1	TRBJ2-1	few	NA
TGTGCCAGCAGCTTAGCATTTGCGTCGGGAGAGACCCAGTACTTC	CASSLAFASGETQYF	TRBV7-9	TRBJ2-5	NA	NA
TGTGCCAGCAGCTTAGGGTTTGGCGCCGGAACAGATACGCAGTATTTT	CASSLGFGAGTDTQYF	TRBV11-3	TRBJ2-3	many	NA
TGCAGCGTTGCGGGACAGCAAGAGACCCAGTACTTC	CSVAGQQETQYF	TRBV29-1	TRBJ2-5	few	TRBD1
TGTGCCAGCAGCCAGTACTACGAGCAGTACTTC	CASSQYYEQYF	TRBV7-2	TRBJ2-7	NA	NA
TGTGTCAGCAGCCAGGGACAGGGGATCCAAGAGACCCAGTACTTC	CVSSQGQGIQETQYF	TRBV7-2	TRBJ2-5	NA	TRBD1
TGCAGCTTAGCGGGAGGGCCTGGCCACGAACAGTTCTTC	CSLAGGPGHEQFF	TRBV29-1	TRBJ2-1	many	TRBD2
TGCAGTGCTAGAGATGGGGCCGCTTATAGCAATCAGCCCCAGCATTTT	CSARDGAAYSNQPQHF	TRBV20-1	TRBJ1-5	many	NA
TGTGCCAGCAGCTTAGGGATCCTGGGGGCAGTGTCGAACACCGGGGAGCTGTTTTTT	CASSLGILGAVSNTGELFF	TRBV7-9	TRBJ2-2	many	NA
TGTGCCAGTAGTACCCGGACAGGGTCGTACGAGCAGTACTTC	CASSTRTGSYEQYF	TRBV19	TRBJ2-7	few	TRBD1
TGTGCCAGCTCACCCAATACAGGGGGCCCCATGAACACTGAAGCTTTCTTT	CASSPNTGGPMNTEAFF	TRBV18	TRBJ1-1	many	TRBD1
TGTGCCAGCAGTTACAGAGGACAAGCCGGGGAGCTGTTTTTT	CASSYRGQAGELFF	TRBV6-2/TRBV6-3	TRBJ2-2	few	NA
TGTGCCAGCAGCGCCCCGGGATTTGGTGAAAAACTGTTTTTT	CASSAPGFGEKLFF	TRBV3-1	TRBJ1-4	many	NA
TGTGCCTCCAGCACCCTTGGCAGGGGGGAAAAACTGTTTTTT	CASSTLGRGEKLFF	TRBV19	TRBJ1-4	NA	TRBD1
TGTGCCAGCAGGTTTGTCCAAGAGACCCAGTACTTC	CASRFVQETQYF	TRBV2	TRBJ2-5	few	NA
TGCGCCAGCAGCCCAAGACAGAGCTCTGGGGCCAACGTCCTGACTTTC	CASSPRQSSGANVLTF	TRBV5-1	TRBJ2-6	many	NA
TGTGCCAGCAGCTTAGCCGCGGCGGGAGGATCCTACAATGAGCAGTTCTTC	CASSLAAAGGSYNEQFF	TRBV11-2	TRBJ2-1	few	TRBD2
TGCGCCAGCAGCTTGGGGGAGGGACAGGGGAGCAATCAGCCCCAGCATTTT	CASSLGEGQGSNQPQHF	TRBV5-1	TRBJ1-5	many	TRBD1
TGTGCCAGCAGCGCCCAATTTGGGACAGGGAATGAGAATGAGCAGTTCTTC	CASSAQFGTGNENEQFF	TRBV6-2/TRBV6-3	TRBJ2-1	few	TRBD1
TGTGCCAGCATCTTTAGGGGGTCCTCCTACGAGCAGTACTTC	CASIFRGSSYEQYF	TRBV28	TRBJ2-7	few	NA
TGTGCCAGCACCCCCTCCCGCCCCAGGAGTGGGAATACGCAGTATTTT	CASTPSRPRSGNTQYF	TRBV11-2	TRBJ2-3	many	NA
TGTGCCAGCAGCGACAGATTCAATCAGCCCCAGCATTTT	CASSDRFNQPQHF	TRBV7-2	TRBJ1-5	many	NA
TGCAGCGTTTTGTGGGCTAGCTCCTACGAGCAGTACTTC	CSVLWASSYEQYF	TRBV29-1	TRBJ2-7	many	NA
TGTGCCAGCAGCTCCGGACTAACCTACAATGAGCAGTTCTTC	CASSSGLTYNEQFF	TRBV11-2	TRBJ2-1	medium-sized	NA
TGTGCCATTCGGCCTAGCGGGGGGAATGAGCAGTTCTTC	CAIRPSGGNEQFF	TRBV12-3/TRBV12-4	TRBJ2-1	many	TRBD2
TGCAGTGCTAGAGATCAAGGGGGGCTGGAGACCCAGTACTTC	CSARDQGGLETQYF	TRBV20-1	TRBJ2-5	many	NA
TGTGCCAGCAGACAGCCAGCCTACGAGCAGTACTTC	CASRQPAYEQYF	TRBV28	TRBJ2-7	NA	NA
TGTGCCAGCAGCGTAGGGACTAGCGGGGCAGATACGCAGTATTTT	CASSVGTSGADTQYF	TRBV9	TRBJ2-3	many	TRBD2
TGTGCCAGCAGCTCCAACACAGGGGCAGATACGCAGTATTTT	CASSSNTGADTQYF	TRBV7-9	TRBJ2-3	NA	TRBD1
TGCGCCAGCAGTGAGTCGACACCACAGCCCTACGAGCAGTACTTC	CASSESTPQPYEQYF	TRBV10-2	TRBJ2-7	many	NA